This T cell receptor (beta chain) was recovered during a study of blood T cells in healthy people across ages. The CDR3 is 13 amino acids. The V gene lost 5 bases and the J gene lost 8 bases, with 10 bases spanning the gap. In germline, CDR1 is SGHTA, CDR2 FQGNSA. A J-beta primer mix and a sample-barcoded 5' primer were used in a second PCR of roughly 7 to 12 cycles. Every cDNA molecule bore a tag from a template-switch adaptor containing 12 random nucleotides. TCRdb processed the 5' RACE reads anew with MiXCR; each CDR3 protein has one entry. The data hold 1.2 million to 1.5 million distinct CDR3 sequences, with 55% to 75% observed a single time.

The J gene is TRBJ1-6, the V gene TRBV7-2; D not resolved. This receptor was taken from a man aged 18-30 years in good health. Input material: blood. The CDR3: CASSQRADSPLHF. CDR3 bases: TGTGCCAGCAGCCAGCGAGCCGATTCACCCCTCCACTTT.